This TCR beta chain is from a study of OX40 agonist ivuxolimab in advanced cancers. Study in general: Those enrolled were approximately 87% male, with a mean age of approximately 60 years and ages from roughly 20 to 90. Findings and limits, study-wide: Researchers report that CD8+ T cells had, on average, more expanded clones than CD4+.

This clone has only one observation. The antigen is undetermined. The assay was immunoSEQ multiplex PCR, and TCRdb's table has in-frame clones only and misses some. Among some 150,000 clones listed, 90% were seen once. Between the trimmed V and J ends, which lost 5 bases and 6 bases, there was a span of 10 bases. In germline, CDR1 is MNHNS, CDR2 SASEGT. The length of the CDR3 is 13 residues. The timepoints at which blood was sampled were baseline, cycle 4 day 1, and cycle 7 day 1. The rearrangement joins TRBV6-1 to TRBJ1-4; the D is unclear. The sequence was obtained from an adult with an advanced solid tumor such as melanoma, head and neck, liver or kidney cancer. Material: CD4+ or CD8+ T cells sorted from blood, obtained in a trial of the OX40 agonist ivuxolimab. DNA for the CDR3: TGTGCCAGCAGTCCCCGAAGGGATGAAAAACTGTTTTTT. Protein sequence: CASSPRRDEKLFF.